The sequence of this T cell receptor beta chain was determined in a study of metastatic and nonmetastatic thyroid tumors. Turning to the study itself: Malignant and benign thyroid patients had repertoires compared in peripheral blood and tumor or nodule tissue.

The V end was cut by 0 bases, the J end by 2 bases, with 14 bases between. The CDR3 has 16 amino acids. Germline CDR1 is SGHDN and CDR2 is FVKESK. The table lists this clone with many counts. Original analysis: A classifier for distant metastasis in papillary thyroid cancer was constructed using CDR3 differences observed across clinicopathological groups. With MiXCR, TCRdb called clones anew from the PCR reads. The V and J calls, along with clone size, are taken from TCRdb and not from the paper's own processing. Of about 42,000 clones listed, around an eighth are singletons. Not a single patient had been given any form of treatment at any point before undergoing thyroid surgery.

The chain uses TRBV14 and TRBJ2-7; a weak D match, TRBD1 (5 bases). Sequencing input: blood. The TCR originated in a male donor with papillary thyroid cancer or a benign thyroid nodule (not recorded which). Some clones in this sample may be carry-over from other donors' samples. CDR3 sequence: CASSQDWTNPAYEQYF. The DNA for the CDR3 is TGTGCCAGCAGCCAAGACTGGACAAACCCGGCCTACGAGCAGTACTTC.